These 24 T cell receptor delta chains were all obtained from the same sample, sequenced in a study of γδ T cells in repeated Plasmodium falciparum infection. TCRdb reapplied CATT to the multiplex PCR reads. The sample records around 57,000 delta-chain clones, around 1.7% being singletons. Flow sorting of PBMC yielded separate Vgamma9/Vdelta2+ and Vdelta2-negative gammadelta T cell populations for bulk repertoire analysis. Specimen: gamma-delta T cells from blood. The origin of the receptors is a pool of human donors (malaria-infected and uninfected, not separated).

As for this clone: A far larger clone is just one base off, so this is likely a read error. This sample includes further DNA sequences coding for the same CDR3. The V gene is TRDV1, the J gene TRDJ1, with TRDD3 as a possible D gene (5 bases). Germline V lookup: CDR1 TSWWSYY, CDR2 QGS. The length of the CDR3 is 22 residues. DNA of the CDR3: TGTGCCCTTGGGGAACCCCCGGATTCCACGGGGACTAGGCCGATTTTGGCCGATAAACTCATCTTT. Its protein product is CALGEPPDSTGTRPILADKLIF.

The V gene is TRDV3, the J gene TRDJ1; no clear D gene. As TCRdb names no J gene, one was assigned here on the basis of a DNA match to germline. The V end lost 2 bases, the J end lost 0 bases, and 19 bases lay between the germline ends. The CDR3 sequence is 16 residues long. Per the germline V gene, CDR1 is TVYSNPD and CDR2 is GDNSRS (reference sequence). The CDR3 DNA sequence: TGTGCCTTTTGGGCCTCCGTCCCCCCAGACACCGATAAACTCATCTTT. Translation gives CAFWASVPPDTDKLIF.

This clone was counted at least ten times. This chain uses TRDV1 with TRDJ1; possible D gene TRDD1, 5 bases. V lost 4 bases and J 6 bases, leaving 21 bases between the germline ends. This CDR3 spans 16 amino acids. Germline V CDR1 and CDR2: TSWWSYY, QGS. CDR3 nucleotides: TGTGCTCTTGGGGTAGAAGAAATCTCTCTTACCTATAAACTCATCTTT. Translated: CALGVEEISLTYKLIF.

This clone was seen at least ten times. For this DNA, TCRdb reports the protein of a much larger clone, which diverges at residue 11, most likely from a read error; the protein presented here is translated directly from the DNA. The chain has TRDV1 and TRDJ1; 9 nucleotides align to TRDD3. This CDR3 has 21 amino acids. The V gene's germline CDR1 is TSWWSYY and CDR2 QGS. The J segment lost 3 bases and the V segment lost 2 bases, leaving 22 bases of the junction unmatched. CDR3 protein: CALGEKWPSLLWGYGSDKLIF. CDR3 coding DNA: TGTGCTCTTGGGGAAAAATGGCCGAGTCTACTCTGGGGATACGGGTCCGATAAACTCATCTTT.

This clone was counted at least ten times. Translating this DNA gives a protein that differs at residue 4 from the TCRdb one, which belongs to a much larger clone; a read error is likely, and the protein shown is this translation. The genes are TRDV1 and TRDJ1; TRDD3 agrees at 7 bases. The length of the CDR3 is 17 residues. Germline V lookup: CDR1 TSWWSYY, CDR2 QGS. This CDR3 reads CALEEELGLRATDKLIF. CDR3 coding DNA: TGTGCTCTTGAGGAAGAACTGGGGCTTAGGGCCACCGATAAACTCATCTTT.

This clone has at least ten counts. This sequence joins TRDV1 and TRDJ1; TRDD3 agrees at 11 bases. The V gene end was trimmed by 0 bases and the J gene end by 1 base; junction bases not matched to a gene: 13. The CDR3 runs to 20 residues. Germline V gene lookup returns CDR1 TSWWSYY and CDR2 QGS. DNA for the CDR3: TGTGCTCTTGGGGAACTCTGGGCCAATTACTGGGGGATAACCACCGATAAACTCATCTTT. The encoded protein is CALGELWANYWGITTDKLIF.

About this clone itself: For this DNA, TCRdb reports the protein of a much larger clone, which diverges at residue 13, most likely from a read error; the protein presented here is translated directly from the DNA. This chain links TRDV1 with TRDJ1, with 9 bases identical to TRDD3. The J gene was not available in TCRdb and was assigned here by matching the DNA to germline segments. The junction had 22 bases not matched to a gene; V was cut back by 3 bases and J by 8 bases. The CDR3 contains 19 residues. The germline gives CDR1 TSWWSYY, CDR2 QGS. CDR3 in amino acids: CALGDPWSGTGGHGVKLIF. DNA of the CDR3: TGTGCTCTTGGGGATCCGTGGTCGGGTACTGGGGGACACGGCGTAAAACTCATCTTT.

On this clone: TCRdb's protein, taken from a much larger clone, differs from this DNA's translation at residue 14, likely owing to a read error; the protein displayed comes from the DNA. The rearrangement uses TRDV2 and TRDJ1; 13 bases align to TRDD3. Germline matching of the DNA provided the J gene here, since TCRdb leaves it blank. The germline V gene has CDR1 GEAIGNYY and CDR2 EKD. CDR3 size: 19 residues. V dropped 0 bases and J dropped 3; count of bases not matched to a gene: 12. CDR3 sequence reads: CACDTGYWGIRRYADKLIF. DNA for the CDR3: TGTGCCTGTGACACCGGATACTGGGGGATACGCCGGTACGCCGATAAACTCATCTTT.

As to this clone: A far more abundant clone sits one base away, making this likely a read error. Within the sample, other DNA sequences also encode this same CDR3. The V gene is TRDV1, the J gene TRDJ1; 12 bases align to TRDD3. The CDR3 contains 24 residues. With 5 bases clipped from V and 0 bases from J, the junction kept 28 bases outside the gene matches. CDR1 is TSWWSYY and CDR2 is QGS in the germline V gene. For the CDR3, the DNA is TGTGCTCTTGGGATCGGCCTTCCTACATTCTGGTACTGGGGGATACCCTCGTACACCGATAAACTCATCTTT. Translated: CALGIGLPTFWYWGIPSYTDKLIF.

This clone was detected a few times. A much larger clonotype is one base distant, so this may be a read error. The CDR3 region has the DNA TGTGCTCTTGGGGAGCTGTCCCAGAAGTCCTGTTGTACTGGGGGACTGAATCCCTACACCGATAAACTCATCTTT. Translated, it gives CALGELSQKSCCTGGLNPYTDKLIF. The rearrangement uses TRDV1 and TRDJ1; TRDD3 aligns across 9 bases. TCRdb supplies no J gene; here it was assigned by aligning the nucleotide sequence to germline. This CDR3 is 25 amino acids long. The germline gives CDR1 TSWWSYY, CDR2 QGS. V lost 3 bases, J lost 0 bases, and 32 bases stayed unmatched.

This clone was detected many times. TCRdb's protein, taken from a much larger clone, differs from this DNA's translation at residue 9, likely owing to a read error; the protein displayed comes from the DNA. The chain joins TRDV2 to TRDJ1; D gene uncertain. Deletions cut 0 bases from V and 0 bases from J, with 16 bases between. Germline V gene lookup returns CDR1 GEAIGNYY and CDR2 EKD. This CDR3 has 17 amino acids. CDR3 in amino acids: CACDTVSGVRNTDKLIF. CDR3 DNA sequence: TGTGCCTGTGACACCGTCTCCGGGGTACGAAACACCGATAAACTCATCTTT.

This clone was recorded at least ten times. Different DNA sequences within this sample yield the same CDR3. The chain links TRDV1 to TRDJ1, with 7 bases aligning to TRDD3. The CDR3 has 25 residues. Germline trimming cut 3 bases from V and 0 bases from J; bases unmatched to any gene: 34. Germline CDR1 reads TSWWSYY; CDR2 reads QGS. This CDR3 reads CALGDGLHKFGGPPVPFLYTDKLIF. The CDR3 DNA reads TGTGCTCTTGGGGATGGCCTTCATAAATTTGGGGGACCCCCCGTACCATTCTTGTACACCGATAAACTCATCTTT.

In its sample, this clone was seen many times. A far larger clone is one base from this, pointing to a likely read error. Distinct nucleotide sequences in the sample also encode this CDR3. The chain combines TRDV1 with TRDJ1; 9 bases align to TRDD3. Germline V lookup: CDR1 TSWWSYY, CDR2 QGS. V gave up 6 bases and J gave up 4 bases; unmatched junction bases: 15. The CDR3 contains 17 residues. As DNA, the CDR3 is TGTGCTCTTGGAAAAGGTGAGGGCTGGGGGATTTGCGATAAACTCATCTTT. Its translation: CALGKGEGWGICDKLIF.

This clone was seen only a few times. TCRdb's listed protein matches a much larger clone and diverges from this DNA's translation at residue 8, likely through a read error; the protein shown comes from the DNA. V and J are TRDV2 and TRDJ1, with 7 bases aligning to TRDD3. This CDR3 has 18 amino acids. The germline CDR1 and CDR2 sequences are GEAIGNYY and EKD. With 3 bases clipped from V and 0 bases from J, the junction kept 15 bases outside the gene matches. CDR3 coding DNA: TGTGCCTGTGACCATTCTTCACGGGGGGATCCGTACACCGATAAACTCATCTTT. It specifies CACDHSSRGDPYTDKLIF.

This clone was observed many times. A read error likely explains this, since a far larger clone differs by one base. Different DNA sequences within this sample yield the same CDR3. The V call is TRDV1, the J call TRDJ1; no definite D call. V lost 3 bases and J lost 3, with 5 bases in between. The CDR3 loop spans 12 amino acids. Germline V gene sequence: CDR1 TSWWSYY, CDR2 QGS. The chain's CDR3 is CALGEPSDKLIF. CDR3 nucleotides: TGTGCTCTTGGGGAGCCCTCCGATAAACTCATCTTT.

The table lists this clone with many counts. This likely stems from a read error, as it lies one base from a far larger clone. Other DNA sequences in this specimen translate into the identical CDR3. V is TRDV1 and J is TRDJ4; 9 nucleotides agree with TRDD3. J lost 0 bases, V lost 2 bases, and 19 bases had no gene match. Germline V gives CDR1 TSWWSYY, CDR2 QGS. The CDR3 totals 20 residues. The CDR3 region has the DNA TGTGCTCTTGGGGAATGCTACCAACTGGGGGACCCAAGAAATACCAGACCCCTGATCTTT. The encoded protein is CALGECYQLGDPRNTRPLIF.

This clone was seen repeatedly, ten times or more. The mismatch at residue 13 between this DNA's translation and the TCRdb protein of a much larger clone likely reflects a read error; the protein shown is translated from the DNA. The V and J genes are TRDV1 and TRDJ1, with TRDD3 matching 11 bases. With V trimmed by 0 bases and J by 0 bases, 15 bases remained unmatched. Germline V gene lookup returns CDR1 TSWWSYY and CDR2 QGS. The CDR3 runs to 21 residues. The CDR3 loop is CALGELGLHWGIFSYTDKLIF. In DNA form, the CDR3 reads TGTGCTCTTGGGGAACTGGGACTCCACTGGGGGATATTCTCATACACCGATAAACTCATCTTT.

This clone was seen many times. TCRdb's entry gives the protein of a much larger clone, which mismatches this DNA's translation at residue 22, likely from a read error; the protein reported here is translated from the DNA. The V gene is TRDV2, the J gene TRDJ1; 8 positions match TRDD3. Germline loops: CDR1 GEAIGNYY, CDR2 EKD. The CDR3 sequence is 23 residues long. The CDR3 region has the DNA TGTGCCTGTGACTCTGAGGGGGATAAAAGAGAGGTTTTGGGATCTAGTCGTACCGATAAACTCACCTTT. Its translation is CACDSEGDKREVLGSSRTDKLTF.

This clone was observed a handful of times. The protein held in TCRdb is that of a much larger clone and does not match this DNA's translation at residue 4, likely because of a read error; the protein shown is translated from the DNA. This chain uses TRDV1 with TRDJ1; TRDD3 might be the D (8 bases). The germline CDR1 and CDR2 sequences are TSWWSYY and QGS. The CDR3 spans 21 residues. Written as DNA, the CDR3 is TGTGCTCTTTGGGAACTGAAGAGCTTCCTAAAGTACTGGGGGGATACCGATAAACTCATCTTT. It specifies CALWELKSFLKYWGDTDKLIF.

This clone was detected a few times. The amino acid sequence in TCRdb belongs to a much larger clone and departs from this DNA's translation at residues 8 and 12, likely a sequencing read error; the sequence shown is translated from the DNA. V usage is TRDV1 and J usage is TRDJ1, with D perhaps matching TRDD2 (5 bases). Trimming pared 0 bases from V and 0 bases from J, leaving 26 bases between. Germline V gives CDR1 TSWWSYY, CDR2 QGS. The length of the CDR3 is 21 residues. The CDR3 is CALGELGPHLLRILYTDKLIF. The DNA of the CDR3 is TGTGCTCTTGGGGAACTAGGCCCTCACCTACTGAGGATCCTGTACACCGATAAACTCATCTTT.

This clone was counted a few times. The amino acid sequence in TCRdb belongs to a much larger clone and departs from this DNA's translation at residue 13, likely a sequencing read error; the sequence shown is translated from the DNA. The rearrangement uses TRDV1 and TRDJ1; D possibly corresponds to TRDD3 (5 bases). This CDR3 spans 21 amino acids. Germline V gives CDR1 TSWWSYY, CDR2 QGS. V was trimmed by 1 base and J by 2 bases, leaving 29 bases between them. The CDR3 region has the DNA TGTGCTCTTGGGGAACGTCCCCAGAAGCGGGATTATTCCCTTTCTACCGATAAACTCATCTTT. Its translation is CALGERPQKRDYSLSTDKLIF.

About this clone itself: Since a far larger clone is one base different, this is likely a read error. This sample also contains other DNA sequences that code for the same CDR3. The chain recombines TRDV1 with TRDJ2; 9 bases align to TRDD3. TCRdb does not report a J gene; here it was assigned by matching the DNA to germline references. Germline CDR1 reads TSWWSYY; CDR2 reads QGS. The CDR3 is made up of 23 amino acids. CDR3 bases: TGTGCTCTTGGGGAACTCCTATCCACCACTCCGTACTGGGGGACAAAAATGACAGCGCAACTCTTCTTT. Translated, it gives CALGELLSTTPYWGTKMTAQLFF.

This clone was picked up many times. This clone may be a read error of a much larger clone one base away. The chain couples TRDV1 to TRDJ1; the D gene is possibly TRDD2 (9 bases). Trimming stripped 6 bases from V and 0 bases from J, with 38 bases between. Germline loops: CDR1 TSWWSYY, CDR2 QGS. The CDR3 has 23 residues. This CDR3 is CALGSFLRRSWGTRPRYTDKLIF. The CDR3 DNA follows: TGTGCTCTTGGTTCCTTCCTACGTAGGAGCTGGGGGACACGCCCTCGGTACACCGATAAACTCATCTTT.

Many counts were recorded for this clone. The rearrangement links TRDV3 to TRDJ1; 10 bases line up with TRDD3. V was pared by 2 bases and J by 6 bases, with 24 bases of the junction left unmatched. The length of the CDR3 is 19 residues. Germline V CDR1 and CDR2: TVYSNPD, GDNSRS (reference sequence). This CDR3 is CAFPTPSGNWGIPLYKLIF. CDR3 nucleotides: TGTGCCTTTCCTACACCCTCCGGGAACTGGGGGATTCCCCTTTATAAACTCATCTTT.